A selection of T cell receptor beta chains follows, all from one sample in a study of CD8+ T cells in alopecia areata. Produced via immunoSEQ multiplex PCR; TCRdb's table is partial and in-frame only. Altogether some 100,000 clones are present, almost 60% being singletons, with the ten largest covering 16%. Sequenced here: CD8+ T cells sorted from blood, sampled between weeks 55 and 70, from a patient treated with tofacitinib. All receptors derive from a human donor with alopecia areata. CDR3s include the opening cysteine and the closing phenylalanine or tryptophan. The D gene is left open where the match is weak. Clone size is not always given. Where it is, it says once, few, many or a class for expanded clones.

abundance: NA
v_gene: TRBV10-3
d_gene: NA
j_gene: TRBJ1-1
CDR3aa: CAISEWGRAGTEAFF
CDR3nt: TGTGCCATCAGTGAGTGGGGGAGGGCGGGCACTGAAGCTTTCTTT

abundance: NA
v_gene: TRBV15
d_gene: NA
j_gene: TRBJ1-5
CDR3aa: CATSTTPTTNNQPQHF
CDR3nt: TGTGCCACCAGCACGACCCCGACAACAAACAATCAGCCCCAGCATTTT

abundance: NA
v_gene: TRBV2
d_gene: TRBD2
j_gene: TRBJ2-3
CDR3aa: CAIIRGGTDTQYF
CDR3nt: TGTGCCATAATTCGGGGGGGCACAGATACGCAGTATTTT

abundance: NA
v_gene: TRBV6-6
d_gene: NA
j_gene: TRBJ2-7
CDR3aa: CASSYSNRDISYEQYF
CDR3nt: TGTGCCAGCAGTTACTCGAACCGGGACATAAGCTACGAGCAGTACTTC

abundance: few
v_gene: TRBV27
d_gene: NA
j_gene: TRBJ1-1
CDR3aa: CASSLDGYTEAFF
CDR3nt: TGTGCCAGCAGTTTAGACGGGTACACTGAAGCTTTCTTT

abundance: NA
v_gene: TRBV11-3
d_gene: NA
j_gene: TRBJ1-1
CDR3aa: CASSSQVGRRDFF
CDR3nt: TGTGCCAGCAGCTCCCAGGTCGGACGGAGGGATTTCTTT

abundance: NA
v_gene: TRBV5-1
d_gene: NA
j_gene: TRBJ1-6
CDR3aa: CASSLGESYNSPLHF
CDR3nt: TGCGCCAGCAGCTTGGGGGAGTCCTATAATTCACCCCTCCACTTT

abundance: NA
v_gene: TRBV7-9
d_gene: TRBD1
j_gene: TRBJ2-7
CDR3aa: CASSFGTGYSEQYF
CDR3nt: TGTGCCAGCAGCTTTGGGACAGGGTACTCCGAGCAGTACTTC

abundance: NA
v_gene: TRBV4-1
d_gene: NA
j_gene: TRBJ2-3
CDR3aa: CASSPGRGTDTQYF
CDR3nt: TGCGCCAGCAGCCCGGGCCGTGGAACAGATACGCAGTATTTT

abundance: NA
v_gene: TRBV6-4
d_gene: TRBD1
j_gene: TRBJ2-1
CDR3aa: CASSADRGRDEQFF
CDR3nt: TGTGCCAGCAGCGCCGACAGGGGTCGGGATGAGCAGTTCTTC

abundance: few
v_gene: TRBV29-1
d_gene: NA
j_gene: TRBJ2-7
CDR3aa: CSARAESSYEQYF
CDR3nt: TGCAGCGCGCGGGCCGAATCGTCCTACGAGCAGTACTTC

abundance: NA
v_gene: TRBV15
d_gene: NA
j_gene: TRBJ1-2
CDR3aa: CATSSIFVRANYGYTF
CDR3nt: TGTGCCACCAGCAGCATTTTCGTCAGAGCTAACTATGGCTACACCTTC

abundance: many
v_gene: TRBV10-2
d_gene: NA
j_gene: TRBJ2-3
CDR3aa: CASRMGTLGTDTQYF
CDR3nt: TGCGCCAGCAGGATGGGCACGCTAGGCACAGATACGCAGTATTTT